The 19 T cell receptor beta chains below come from one sample, sequenced in a study of cytomegalovirus exposure and HLA in healthy donors (dated 2017 in TCRdb). The library was obtained by the immunoSEQ multiplex PCR assay. For the multiplex PCR, a mixture combining 60 forward primers for TCR Vbeta segments and 13 reverse primers for TCR Jbeta segments was used. TCRdb stores this immuneACCESS table with in-frame sequences only. Part of the clones is absent; in the studies checked, under half of the shortfall reflects unresolved V genes, and no reason is known for the rest. The sample records under 150,000 clones, 55% to 80% of which are singletons. The ten most abundant clones make up roughly 2.5% of the sample. Sequences were obtained from PBMCs. The receptors stem from a woman aged 40 to 50 in good health and CMV-seronegative.

This clone was seen only once. V gene TRBV13 combines with J gene TRBJ2-7; TRBD1 might be the D (5 bases). The germline V and J ends were trimmed by 4 bases and 1 base, with 17 bases remaining between them. CDR1 and CDR2 from the germline V gene are PRHDT and FYEKMQ (reference sequence). The CDR3 totals 16 residues. CDR3: CASSYSGAPDSYEQYF. CDR3 nucleotide sequence: TGTGCCAGCAGCTACTCTGGGGCACCCGATTCCTACGAGCAGTACTTC.

The chain recombines TRBV11-2 with TRBJ2-2; 10 positions agree with TRBD1. There are 12 residues in the CDR3. Germline V gene lookup returns CDR1 SGHAT and CDR2 FQNNGV. The V and J ends lost 8 bases and 13 bases, in that order; junction bases with no gene match: 7. CDR3 coding DNA: TGTGCCAGCGGATTGGACAGGGGGTCGCTGTTTTTT. Its translation: CASGLDRGSLFF.

This chain uses TRBV28 with TRBJ2-7, with D perhaps TRBD2 (5 bases). Trimming shortened V by 7 bases and J by 2 bases, and 12 bases separated the two germline ends. There are 13 residues in the CDR3. Germline V CDR1 and CDR2: MDHEN, SYDVKM. CDR3 protein: CASTYGIPYEQYF. The CDR3 DNA is TGTGCCAGCACTTACGGGATTCCCTACGAGCAGTACTTC.

V is TRBV19 and J is TRBJ2-5, with 13 bases lining up with TRBD2. The trim removed 7 bases at V and 5 bases at J, leaving 7 bases unmatched. The CDR3 runs to 15 residues. Germline V gene sequence: CDR1 LNHDA, CDR2 SQIVND (reference sequence). The DNA of the CDR3 is TGTGCCAGTACCACGGGGACTAGCGGGGTGGAGACCCAGTACTTC. It encodes CASTTGTSGVETQYF.

The chain recombines TRBV6-5 with TRBJ2-1, with TRBD2 as a possible D gene (6 bases). Trimming left V 6 bases short and J 0 bases short, with 9 bases between. The CDR3 contains 14 residues. Germline V lookup: CDR1 MNHEY, CDR2 SVGAGI. In DNA form, the CDR3 reads TGTGCCAGCAGCCTGACTAGCTCCTACAATGAGCAGTTCTTC. Residues: CASSLTSSYNEQFF.

The CDR3 DNA follows: TGCGCCAGCAGCTGGTCGCTCAGGGGGTCCCAAGAGACCCAGTACTTC. This translates into CASSWSLRGSQETQYF. The V gene is TRBV5-1, the J gene TRBJ2-5, with 7 bases lining up with TRBD1. The J segment lost 1 base and the V segment lost 3 bases, leaving 9 bases of the junction unmatched. CDR3 size: 16 residues. Per the germline V gene, CDR1 is SGHRS and CDR2 is YFSETQ.

The chain joins TRBV2 to TRBJ2-2; 8 bases are shared with TRBD1. V was pared by 1 base and J by 6 bases, with 7 bases of the junction left unmatched. Per the germline V gene, CDR1 is SNHLY and CDR2 is FYNNEI. The CDR3 covers 16 residues. CDR3 DNA sequence: TGTGCCAGCAGTGAAGGGGTGACAGGGGCCCCCGGGGAGCTGTTTTTT. Encoded protein: CASSEGVTGAPGELFF.

The chain uses TRBV6-6 and TRBJ2-7; 9 positions match TRBD1. V lost 7 bases, J lost 2 bases, and 9 bases stayed unmatched. Germline lookup yields CDR1 MNHNY and CDR2 SVGAGI (reference sequence). The CDR3 contains 15 residues. This CDR3 reads CASTPGGQGTYEQYF. The CDR3 bases are TGTGCCAGCACCCCAGGGGGACAGGGAACCTACGAGCAGTACTTC.

This clone was observed a few times. The V gene is TRBV29-1, the J gene TRBJ1-1; TRBD1 might be the D (5 bases). V shed 4 bases and J shed 1 base, with 7 bases lying between them. The CDR3 loop spans 12 amino acids. CDR1 and CDR2 (germline): SQVTM, ANQGSEA. This chain's CDR3 is CSVAQGNTEAFF. Here the CDR3 DNA reads TGCAGCGTTGCCCAGGGGAACACTGAAGCTTTCTTT.

The gene calls are TRBV5-1 and TRBJ2-5; weak D call: TRBD1 (6 bases). Between the trimmed V and J ends, which lost 3 bases and 4 bases, there was a span of 13 bases. The CDR3 sequence is 14 residues long. The V gene's germline CDR1 is SGHRS and CDR2 YFSETQ. This CDR3 reads CASSSPGVGETQYF. The CDR3 coding sequence is TGCGCCAGCAGCTCGCCAGGGGTAGGAGAGACCCAGTACTTC.

The chain employs TRBV19 and TRBJ1-4; TRBD1 aligns across 8 bases. Trimming cost V 7 bases and J 7 bases; bases outside gene matches: 5. The CDR3 consists of 13 residues. CDR1 is LNHDA, CDR2 SQIVND, per germline (reference sequence). The CDR3 here is CASKKGTGEKLFF. The CDR3 DNA reads as TGTGCCAGTAAAAAGGGGACAGGTGAAAAACTGTTTTTT.

In its sample, this clone was seen a few times. The chain combines TRBV12-5 with TRBJ2-7, with D unclear. Germline lookup yields CDR1 LGHNT and CDR2 FRNRAP. This CDR3 region has 14 residues. V was clipped by 6 bases and J by 2 bases, with 14 bases between them. The CDR3 spells CASGRLTDTYEQYF. DNA for the CDR3: TGTGCTAGTGGCCGATTAACTGATACCTACGAGCAGTACTTC.

There are a few counts of this clone. The genes are TRBV2 and TRBJ1-5; TRBD1 matches at 7 bases. V lost 2 bases and J lost 3; bases outside the gene matches: 7. This CDR3 is 16 amino acids long. Germline loops: CDR1 SNHLY, CDR2 FYNNEI. CDR3 nucleotides: TGTGCCAGCAGTGAACCGGGGACAGAATTCAATCAGCCCCAGCATTTT. Translating it yields CASSEPGTEFNQPQHF. The full variable domain, in which reference TRBV2 and TRBJ1-5 provide the parts outside the CDR3, is EPEVTQTPSHQVTQMGQEVILRCVPISNHLYFYWYRQILGQKVEFLVSFYNNEISEKSEIFDDQFSVERPDGSNFTLKIRSTKLEDSAMYFCASSEPGTEFNQPQHFGDGTRLSIL.

The chain couples TRBV19 to TRBJ1-5; 7 nucleotides match TRBD1. V dropped 5 bases and J dropped 4; count of bases not matched to a gene: 8. There are 15 residues in the CDR3. The germline V gene has CDR1 LNHDA and CDR2 SQIVND (reference sequence). CDR3 nucleotides: TGTGCCAGTAGTCCACAGGGGAATGGAAATCAGCCCCAGCATTTT. Residues: CASSPQGNGNQPQHF.

This clone was counted a few times. The chain joins TRBV18 to TRBJ1-2; D is undetermined. The CDR3 runs 13 residues. Germline-derived CDR1 and CDR2 are KGHSH and LQKENI. Between the trimmed V and J ends, which lost 3 bases and 2 bases, there was a span of 7 bases. The CDR3 DNA follows: TGTGCCAGCTCACCCGAGACAAACTATGGCTACACCTTC. Protein sequence: CASSPETNYGYTF.

This chain uses TRBV27 with TRBJ1-2, with TRBD1 identical over 8 bases. V shed 8 bases and J 3 bases; nucleotides not matched to a gene: 2. The CDR3 is 12 amino acids. Per the germline V gene, CDR1 is MNHEY and CDR2 is SMNVEV (reference sequence). The CDR3, as DNA: TGTGCCAGCTTGGACAGGGACTATGGCTACACCTTC. Translating it yields CASLDRDYGYTF.

On this clone: A read error may produce the germline difference seen at one junction end. V gene TRBV27 combines with J gene TRBJ1-1; D uncertain. The CDR3 contains 13 residues. Germline V gene data show CDR1 as MNHEY and CDR2 as SMNVEV (reference sequence). The CDR3 loop reads CASSPNTDTEDFF. CDR3 nucleotides: TGTGCCAGCAGTCCAAACACCGACACTGAAGATTTCTTT.

In nucleotides, the CDR3 is TGTGCCAGTAAACAGGGTAACTATGGCTACACCTTC. This encodes CASKQGNYGYTF. The chain recombines TRBV19 with TRBJ1-2; weak D call: TRBD1 (6 bases). With 7 bases removed from V and 1 base from J, the gap between germline ends came to 7 bases. Germline V CDR1 and CDR2: LNHDA, SQIVND (reference sequence). CDR3 length equals 12 residues.

The chain has TRBV7-6 and TRBJ2-3; tentatively, D is TRBD2 (5 bases). Trimming left V 1 base short and J 2 bases short, with 10 bases between. The CDR3 covers 15 residues. Germline V gene lookup returns CDR1 SGHVS and CDR2 FNYEAQ. The CDR3 protein is CASSLEPGSTDTQYF. The CDR3 DNA follows: TGTGCCAGCAGCTTAGAACCGGGGTCCACAGATACGCAGTATTTT.